This T cell receptor (beta chain) was sequenced in a study of metastatic and nonmetastatic thyroid tumors. Study background: Repertoires from malignant and benign thyroid patients were compared across blood and tumor or nodule tissue.

TCRdb re-called the PCR reads via MiXCR. The table includes tens of thousands of clones, 18% detected once. Notes on the study in general: In blood and tumor, TCR beta diversity was reportedly significantly higher in malignant thyroid tumors than in benign nodules.

The entire patient cohort was treatment-naive prior to thyroid surgery. Comment on this clone: The antigen is undetermined.

The length of the CDR3 is 16 residues. Per the germline V gene, CDR1 is MGHRA and CDR2 is YSYEKL. V was trimmed by 0 bases and J by 3 bases, leaving 15 bases between them. This rearrangement joins TRBV4-1 to TRBJ2-7, with D possibly TRBD2 on 5 matching bases. This TCR was sampled from a male donor with papillary thyroid cancer or a benign thyroid nodule (not recorded which). Some clones in this sample may be carry-over from other donors' samples. The sample taken for sequencing was blood. CDR3 amino acids: CASSQEISGRIYEQYF. The CDR3 bases are TGCGCCAGCAGCCAAGAGATAAGCGGACGGATCTACGAGCAGTACTTC.